The sequence of this TCR beta chain was determined in a study of shared clonotypes between healthy human individuals. Source study methods: Because ImmunoSEQ provided only junction sequences with no quality scores, the filtering differed. Repertoires were generated with immunoSEQ multiplex PCR, while TCRdb's copy carries only in-frame clones and drops some. The V and J calls and clone size are taken from that table; D and trimming were inferred from the DNA. Among about a million clones listed, approximately 80% were seen once. The study's findings and limits: In the sorted subsets, rarefaction showed sequencing was incomplete despite large depth. In a handful of donors, 4.5% to 5.5% of naive CD4 clonotypes appeared in common.

The V end lost 2 bases, the J end lost 7 bases, and 9 bases lay between the germline ends. The germline CDR1 and CDR2 sequences are MDHEN and SYDVKM. This CDR3 is built from 13 residues. For this clone: Its antigen is not known.

The receptor's source is a man aged 18 to 30 in good health. Some clones in this sample may be carry-over from other donors' samples. V and J are TRBV28 and TRBJ1-5; D unresolved. The sequenced sample was memory CD4+ T cells from PBMCs. Described subset: CD45RA-negative fraction. Written as DNA, the CDR3 is TGTGCCAGCAGTTTAAGGTTTCGACAGCCCCAGCATTTT. As protein: CASSLRFRQPQHF. The full variable domain, in which reference TRBV28 and TRBJ1-5 provide the parts outside the CDR3, is DVKVTQSSRYLVKRTGEKVFLECVQDMDHENMFWYRQDPGLGLRLIYFSYDVKMKEKGDIPEGYSVSREKKERFSLILESASTNQTSMYLCASSLRFRQPQHFGDGTRLSIL.